This is a list of T cell receptor beta chains from one sample in a study of identical twins. TCRdb recomputed calls from the 5' RACE reads with MiXCR, one row per CDR3 protein. The sample records around 530,000 distinct CDR3 sequences, around 15% being singletons. The same sample was also used in a study of yellow fever vaccine responses in identical twins.

The sequenced material came from CD4+ T cells sorted from blood. These receptors were taken from a woman younger than 30 in good health. CDR3s include the opening cysteine and the closing phenylalanine or tryptophan. D genes are given only for firm matches. Size tells how often a clone was seen (once, few, many) or the class of an expanded clone, and some rows leave it out.

D | J | V | size | CDR3 | DNA
NA | TRBJ2-1 | TRBV2 | few | CASSDLYGGYNEQFF | TGTGCCAGCAGTGATTTGTACGGGGGCTACAATGAGCAGTTCTTC
TRBD1 | TRBJ2-4 | TRBV5-1 | few | CASSLTGGLAKNIQYF | TGCGCCAGCAGCTTAACAGGGGGGCTAGCCAAAAACATTCAGTACTTC
NA | TRBJ2-4 | TRBV5-6 | few | CASSLEVAKNIQYF | TGTGCCAGCAGCTTGGAAGTAGCCAAAAACATTCAGTACTTC
TRBD1 | TRBJ1-5 | TRBV6-1 | NA | CATQGEGNQPQHF | TGTGCCACCCAGGGGGAGGGCAATCAGCCCCAGCATTTT
TRBD1 | TRBJ2-7 | TRBV2 | few | CASKVGQLTDEQYF | TGTGCCAGCAAGGTGGGACAGCTTACCGACGAGCAGTACTTC
NA | TRBJ1-5 | TRBV3-1 | NA | CASSQDFGQPQHF | TGTGCCAGCAGCCAAGACTTCGGACAGCCCCAGCATTTT
NA | TRBJ1-3 | TRBV7-2 | few | CASSPYRGTSGNTIYF | TGTGCCAGCAGCCCTTACCGTGGGACTTCTGGAAACACCATATATTTT
TRBD1 | TRBJ2-1 | TRBV6-1 | NA | CASSAGQRLNEQFF | TGTGCCAGCAGTGCGGGACAGCGCCTGAATGAGCAGTTCTTC
NA | TRBJ2-3 | TRBV5-1 | NA | CASSLEGSTSTDTQYF | TGCGCCAGCAGCTTGGAGGGGTCGACTAGCACAGATACGCAGTATTTT
NA | TRBJ1-1 | TRBV2 | NA | CASRLPVVGGWLPNTEAFF | TGTGCCAGCAGATTACCGGTAGTGGGCGGATGGTTGCCGAACACTGAAGCTTTCTTT
TRBD2 | TRBJ2-7 | TRBV12-3/TRBV12-4 | NA | CASSLGGSTPYF | TGTGCCAGCAGTTTGGGGGGGTCCACCCCGTACTTC
TRBD2 | TRBJ2-5 | TRBV20-1 | NA | CSGWLAGRGTQYF | TGCAGTGGGTGGTTAGCGGGACGGGGGACCCAGTACTTC
NA | TRBJ2-2 | TRBV5-1 | NA | CASSNGNSYAGELFF | TGCGCCAGCAGCAACGGGAACTCCTACGCCGGGGAGCTGTTTTTT
NA | TRBJ1-1 | TRBV18 | many | CASSPLGTRWGAEAFF | TGTGCCAGCTCACCACTGGGCACCCGTTGGGGTGCTGAAGCTTTCTTT
NA | TRBJ2-1 | TRBV5-1 | NA | CASSNGRFGDEQFF | TGCGCCAGCAGCAACGGACGATTTGGGGATGAGCAGTTCTTC
NA | TRBJ2-7 | TRBV18 | NA | CASSPQAPYEQYF | TGTGCCAGCTCACCACAGGCTCCCTACGAGCAGTACTTC
NA | TRBJ2-2 | TRBV12-3/TRBV12-4 | many | CASSLGGTGELFF | TGTGCCAGCAGTTTGGGGGGCACCGGGGAGCTGTTTTTT
TRBD2 | TRBJ2-5 | TRBV12-3/TRBV12-4 | NA | CASSLGGTSGRKTQYF | TGTGCCAGCAGTTTAGGAGGGACTAGCGGACGGAAGACCCAGTACTTC
TRBD2 | TRBJ2-1 | TRBV6-5 | NA | CASSYGGGSGSKVNEQFF | TGTGCCAGCAGTTACGGAGGGGGGAGCGGGAGCAAAGTCAATGAGCAGTTCTTC
NA | TRBJ1-4 | TRBV12-3/TRBV12-4 | few | CASSSTGWREKLFF | TGTGCCAGCAGTTCCACAGGGTGGAGGGAAAAACTGTTTTTT
NA | TRBJ1-3 | TRBV14 | many | CASSQGGNTIYF | TGTGCCAGCAGCCAAGGGGGAAACACCATATATTTT
TRBD1 | TRBJ2-1 | TRBV9 | NA | CASSVGQLGQGSLIF | TGTGCCAGCAGCGTAGGGCAGCTAGGACAGGGTAGTTTGATCTTC
TRBD1 | TRBJ2-1 | TRBV12-3/TRBV12-4 | few | CASSPGTGLVDEQFF | TGTGCCAGCAGTCCCGGGACAGGGTTGGTCGATGAGCAGTTCTTC
TRBD2 | TRBJ2-1 | TRBV24-1 | NA | CATSDLSPSGSLYEQFF | TGTGCCACCAGTGATTTGAGTCCTAGCGGGAGTCTCTATGAGCAGTTCTTC
NA | TRBJ2-1 | TRBV24-1 | few | CATSDRPESAYNEQFF | TGTGCCACCAGTGATAGGCCCGAATCCGCCTACAATGAGCAGTTCTTC
NA | TRBJ2-3 | TRBV15 | NA | CATSSHLGPPPGADTQYF | TGTGCCACCAGCAGCCACTTAGGACCCCCACCTGGGGCAGATACGCAGTATTTT
TRBD2 | TRBJ2-5 | TRBV28 | NA | CASSHAGEETQYF | TGTGCCAGCAGTCATGCGGGAGAAGAGACCCAGTACTTC